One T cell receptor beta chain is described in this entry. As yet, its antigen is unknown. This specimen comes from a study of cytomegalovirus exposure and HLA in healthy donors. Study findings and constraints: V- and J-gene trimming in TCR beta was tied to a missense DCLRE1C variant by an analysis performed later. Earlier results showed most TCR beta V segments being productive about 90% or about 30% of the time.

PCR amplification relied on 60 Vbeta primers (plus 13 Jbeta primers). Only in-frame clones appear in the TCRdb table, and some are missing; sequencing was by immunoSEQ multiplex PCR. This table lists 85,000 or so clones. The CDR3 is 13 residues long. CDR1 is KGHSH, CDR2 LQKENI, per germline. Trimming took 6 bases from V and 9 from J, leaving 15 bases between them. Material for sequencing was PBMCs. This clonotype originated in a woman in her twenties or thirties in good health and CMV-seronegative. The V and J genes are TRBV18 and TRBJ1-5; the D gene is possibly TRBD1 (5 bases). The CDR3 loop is CASSGGVLRPQHF. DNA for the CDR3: TGTGCCAGCTCGGGGGGAGTCCTCCGGCCCCAGCATTTT.